Below, 25 T cell receptor beta chains from the same sample are listed, as sequenced in a study of PD-L1 blockade in urothelial cancer. TCRdb's copy holds only in-frame clones and misses some; the assay was immunoSEQ multiplex PCR. The sample has 85,000 to 95,000 clones; around 89% are singletons. The time point was: pretreatment peripheral blood. Sequencing used PBMCs, obtained around atezolizumab (anti-PD-L1) treatment. These receptors were obtained from a woman aged 80 or over with urothelial cancer.

The rearrangement joins TRBV19 to TRBJ2-2; 10 nucleotides match TRBD2. This CDR3 has 15 residues. V shed 10 bases and J 7 bases; nucleotides not matched to a gene: 12. Germline V lookup: CDR1 LNHDA, CDR2 SQIVND (reference sequence). CDR3 amino acids: CATAGTSANLGELFF. Here the CDR3 DNA reads TGTGCCACTGCCGGGACTAGCGCTAATCTCGGGGAGCTGTTTTTT.

This sequence joins TRBV28 and TRBJ2-1, with D uncertain. Trimming took off 6 bases at V and 4 bases at J, with 4 bases between the two ends. Germline CDR1 MDHEN, CDR2 SYDVKM. The CDR3 runs 11 residues. CDR3 loop: CASRQYNEQFF. The CDR3 nucleotides read TGTGCCAGCAGACAATACAATGAGCAGTTCTTC.

V gene TRBV29-1 combines with J gene TRBJ2-5; D perhaps matches TRBD1 (5 bases). From germline, CDR1 is SQVTM and CDR2 ANQGSEA. Trimming took off 7 bases at V and 4 bases at J, with 13 bases between the two ends. The CDR3 covers 12 residues. The CDR3 sequence: CSGSQVSETQYF. In DNA form, the CDR3 reads TGCAGCGGATCACAGGTTTCAGAGACCCAGTACTTC.

The chain uses TRBV2 and TRBJ1-5; no clear D. V lost 3 bases and J 7 bases, leaving 16 bases between the germline ends. CDR3 length: 15 amino acids. Germline V gives CDR1 SNHLY, CDR2 FYNNEI. CDR3 sequence (DNA): TGTGCCAGCAGTGAGGAGGGAGGAACCGCCCAGCCCCAGCATTTT. Protein product: CASSEEGGTAQPQHF.

J is TRBJ1-5 and V is TRBV6-1; 10 bases match TRBD1. Germline trimming cut 7 bases from V and 7 bases from J; bases unmatched to any gene: 10. Germline-derived CDR1 and CDR2 are MNHNS and SASEGT. There are 15 residues in the CDR3. Here the CDR3 DNA reads TGTGCCAGCACCCAGACAGGGGGCATCCGACAGCCCCAGCATTTT. Encoded protein: CASTQTGGIRQPQHF.

The chain uses TRBV30 and TRBJ2-5, with a possible D match to TRBD1 (6 bases). This CDR3 is built from 15 residues. From germline, CDR1 is GTSNPN and CDR2 SVGIG (reference sequence). V shed 3 bases and J shed 2 bases, with 16 bases lying between them. The CDR3 DNA is TGTGCCTGGAGCGCCGGTTGGGGGACACAAGAGACCCAGTACTTC. It translates to CAWSAGWGTQETQYF. Together with reference TRBV30 and TRBJ2-5, the CDR3 gives the full variable domain: SQTIHQWPATLVQPVGSPLSLECTVEGTSNPNLYWYRQAAGRGLQLLFYSVGIGQISSEVPQNLSASRPQDRQFILSSKKLLLSDSGFYLCAWSAGWGTQETQYFGPGTRLLVL.

The J gene is TRBJ1-5, the V gene TRBV27; weak D call: TRBD1 (5 bases). The length of the CDR3 is 14 residues. V was pared by 3 bases and J by 7 bases, with 13 bases between. The V gene's germline CDR1 is MNHEY and CDR2 SMNVEV (reference sequence). The CDR3 here is CASSFLGGNQPQHF. CDR3 bases: TGTGCCAGCAGTTTCCTGGGGGGGAACCAGCCCCAGCATTTT.

J is TRBJ1-5 and V is TRBV6-1, with D uncertain. Trimming cost V 6 bases and J 0 bases, with 6 bases left between them. Looked up from germline, CDR1 is MNHNS and CDR2 is SASEGT. There are 13 residues in the CDR3. The CDR3 is CASSAYSNQPQHF. CDR3 coding DNA: TGTGCCAGCAGCGCCTATAGCAATCAGCCCCAGCATTTT.

V is TRBV7-2 and J is TRBJ2-2, with D possibly matching TRBD1 (5 bases). Germline V lookup: CDR1 SGHTA, CDR2 FQGNSA. The CDR3 covers 16 residues. V lost 2 bases and J lost 1, with 11 bases in between. The CDR3 protein is CASSLNSGLNTGELFF. The CDR3 coding sequence is TGTGCCAGCAGCTTAAATTCAGGGTTGAACACCGGGGAGCTGTTTTTT.

The gene calls are TRBV6-1 and TRBJ1-4, with D hard to call. This CDR3 is built from 13 residues. The germline V and J ends were trimmed by 2 bases and 7 bases, with 8 bases remaining between them. Germline V gives CDR1 MNHNS, CDR2 SASEGT. CDR3 DNA sequence: TGTGCCAGCAGTGAACAGTGGTCTGAAAAACTGTTTTTT. It is translated as CASSEQWSEKLFF.

This clone was seen once. The V gene is TRBV28, the J gene TRBJ1-4; D is ambiguous. The length of the CDR3 is 14 residues. The germline V gene has CDR1 MDHEN and CDR2 SYDVKM. Trimming shortened V by 8 bases and J by 0 bases, and 10 bases separated the two germline ends. Written as DNA, the CDR3 is TGTGCCAGCGTGTCTCTTGCAACTAATGAAAAACTGTTTTTT. Encoded protein: CASVSLATNEKLFF.

Written as DNA, the CDR3 is TGTGCCAGCAGTCCCAGGGCAGGGGATGGTACCTATGGCTACACCTTC. Its protein is CASSPRAGDGTYGYTF. The rearrangement links TRBV27 to TRBJ1-2, with a weak D call TRBD1 (6 bases). The V gene's germline CDR1 is MNHEY and CDR2 SMNVEV (reference sequence). The CDR3 has 16 residues. Between the trimmed V and J ends, which lost 5 bases and 4 bases, there was a span of 20 bases.

The chain recombines TRBV28 with TRBJ1-2; a weak D match, TRBD1 (6 bases). Deletions cut 4 bases from V and 6 bases from J, with 21 bases between. This CDR3 contains 16 residues. Germline lookup yields CDR1 MDHEN and CDR2 SYDVKM. CDR3 DNA: TGTGCCAGCAGTTCTCCGGGGGGCGGGTTGGCGAATGGCTACACCTTC. Translated, it gives CASSSPGGGLANGYTF.

The chain joins TRBV5-1 to TRBJ1-1; 7 bases line up with TRBD1. CDR1 SGHRS and CDR2 YFSETQ come from the germline V gene. The CDR3 covers 15 residues. Trimming removed 4 bases from V and 1 base from J; junction bases left unmatched: 7. The CDR3 DNA reads TGCGCCAGCAGCCGTACCAGGACAGGGAACACTGAAGCTTTCTTT. Translating it yields CASSRTRTGNTEAFF.

The V gene is TRBV11-2, the J gene TRBJ1-4; TRBD1 agrees at 8 bases. The CDR3 length is 14 residues. The V and J ends lost 4 bases and 9 bases, in that order; junction bases with no gene match: 7. Germline lookup yields CDR1 SGHAT and CDR2 FQNNGV. This CDR3 is CASSSPRQGKKLFF. DNA for the CDR3: TGTGCCAGCAGCTCCCCACGACAGGGGAAAAAACTGTTTTTT.

The CDR3 reads CASSRTSGSYNEQFF. CDR3 coding DNA: TGTGCCAGCAGCCGAACTAGCGGGAGCTACAATGAGCAGTTCTTC. V gene TRBV13 combines with J gene TRBJ2-1, with TRBD2 matching 11 bases. CDR1 and CDR2 (germline): PRHDT, FYEKMQ (reference sequence). V lost 5 bases and J lost 3; bases outside the gene matches: 3. CDR3 size: 15 residues.

V is TRBV19 and J is TRBJ2-6; D ambiguous. Between the trimmed V and J ends, which lost 5 bases and 1 base, there was a span of 12 bases. The germline CDR1 and CDR2 sequences are LNHDA and SQIVND (reference sequence). The length of the CDR3 is 16 residues. The CDR3 DNA reads TGTGCCAGTAGTGCGAGTGCATCGTCTGGGGCCAACGTCCTGACTTTC. It specifies CASSASASSGANVLTF.

The rearrangement joins TRBV29-1 to TRBJ2-7; weak D call: TRBD1 (5 bases). The CDR3 has 13 residues. V was shortened by 4 bases and J by 0 bases, with 10 bases between the two germline ends. Germline V gene data show CDR1 as SQVTM and CDR2 as ANQGSEA. CDR3 sequence (DNA): TGCAGCGTTGGGGGCGCCACCTCCTACGAGCAGTACTTC. Amino acids: CSVGGATSYEQYF.

The CDR3 loop is CASSLSIGGNTEAFF. Written as DNA, the CDR3 is TGTGCCAGCAGTTTATCGATCGGGGGGAACACTGAAGCTTTCTTT. The J gene is TRBJ1-1, the V gene TRBV27, with D tentatively TRBD1 (5 bases). V lost 0 bases and J lost 1, with 9 bases in between. The germline CDR1 and CDR2 sequences are MNHEY and SMNVEV (reference sequence). CDR3 length: 15 amino acids.

V and J are TRBV5-1 and TRBJ1-2, with TRBD1 matching 9 bases. With V trimmed by 4 bases and J by 0 bases, 4 bases remained unmatched. This CDR3 comprises 15 residues. Germline loops: CDR1 SGHRS, CDR2 YFSETQ. The CDR3 is CASSTGQGSNYGYTF. The CDR3 DNA sequence: TGCGCCAGCAGCACGGGACAGGGATCTAACTATGGCTACACCTTC.

The chain carries TRBV6-4 and TRBJ2-2, with TRBD2 as a possible D gene (5 bases). Germline assignment: CDR1 MRHNA and CDR2 SNTAGT. The length of the CDR3 is 14 residues. V was shortened by 5 bases and J by 4 bases, with 11 bases between the two germline ends. This chain's CDR3 is CASSPIGLTGELFF. The CDR3, as DNA: TGTGCCAGCAGTCCAATTGGACTCACCGGGGAGCTGTTTTTT.

The chain recombines TRBV2 with TRBJ2-2; 15 bases agree with TRBD2. The CDR3 loop spans 20 amino acids. Looked up from germline, CDR1 is SNHLY and CDR2 is FYNNEI. V lost 6 bases and J lost 7; bases outside the gene matches: 18. CDR3 DNA sequence: TGTGCCAGCAGAGCCCAGGGACTAGCGGGAGGTTATAAGCGTGGCGGGGAGCTGTTTTTT. Encoded protein: CASRAQGLAGGYKRGGELFF.

This clone was picked up a small number of times. The chain employs TRBV11-2 and TRBJ2-7; D is perhaps TRBD2 (5 bases). The CDR3 is made up of 14 amino acids. The germline CDR1 and CDR2 sequences are SGHAT and FQNNGV. Trimming took off 2 bases at V and 3 bases at J, with 11 bases between the two ends. Written as DNA, the CDR3 is TGTGCCAGCAGCTTATATCTAGCCGGCTACGAGCAGTACTTC. It specifies CASSLYLAGYEQYF.

V and J are TRBV10-3 and TRBJ2-3, with 11 bases identical to TRBD2. CDR3 length: 16 residues. V was pared by 10 bases and J by 0 bases, with 9 bases of the junction left unmatched. Per germline, CDR1 ENHRY and CDR2 SYGVKD. CDR3 region: CASDPLAGGSTDTQYF. The CDR3 bases are TGTGCCAGCGATCCTTTAGCGGGAGGGAGCACAGATACGCAGTATTTT.

V and J are TRBV28 and TRBJ2-3; D remains unclear. V lost 2 bases to trimming and J lost 2 bases, with 11 bases between them. CDR1 MDHEN and CDR2 SYDVKM come from the germline V gene. This CDR3 has 15 residues. The CDR3 nucleotides are TGTGCCAGCAGTTTAGTAGACTCCTACACAGATACGCAGTATTTT. Translation: CASSLVDSYTDTQYF. Based on the CDR3 plus reference TRBV28 and TRBJ2-3, the full variable domain is DVKVTQSSRYLVKRTGEKVFLECVQDMDHENMFWYRQDPGLGLRLIYFSYDVKMKEKGDIPEGYSVSREKKERFSLILESASTNQTSMYLCASSLVDSYTDTQYFGPGTRLTVL.